Below are 24 T cell receptor beta chains sequenced from a single sample in a study of blood T cells in healthy people across ages. A second PCR of roughly 7 to 11 cycles used a sample-barcoded 5' primer and a J-beta primer mix. TCRdb reanalysed the 5' RACE reads using MiXCR and keeps one entry per CDR3 protein. The table lists around 1,000,000 distinct CDR3 sequences, 35% to 40% of them singletons, with around 12% in the top ten. Sequenced sample: blood. All receptors derive from a man aged 18-30 years in good health.

The rearrangement uses TRBV7-6 and TRBJ1-2; 8 bases are shared with TRBD1. The ends lost 1 base at V and 0 bases at J; junction bases unmatched: 13. This CDR3 is 19 amino acids long. Germline V gene data show CDR1 as SGHVS and CDR2 as FNYEAQ. The CDR3 here is CASSLENPTGELANYGYTF. The CDR3 nucleotides are TGTGCCAGCAGCTTAGAGAACCCGACAGGGGAACTAGCTAACTATGGCTACACCTTC.

The sample holds one count of this clonotype. V is TRBV29-1 and J is TRBJ2-2; tentative D call: TRBD2 (5 bases). CDR1 and CDR2 from the germline V gene are SQVTM and ANQGSEA. This CDR3 is built from 14 residues. V shed 0 bases and J shed 5 bases, with 10 bases lying between them. The CDR3 sequence is CSVEERAETGELFF. The CDR3, as DNA: TGCAGCGTTGAAGAGAGGGCAGAGACCGGGGAGCTGTTTTTT.

The chain joins TRBV7-2 to TRBJ2-7, with 9 bases aligning to TRBD2. Germline CDR1 reads SGHTA; CDR2 reads FQGNSA. This CDR3 is 14 amino acids long. The junction had 6 bases not matched to a gene; V was cut back by 4 bases and J by 5 bases. The CDR3 spells CASSSIAGVDEQYF. The CDR3 nucleotides are TGTGCCAGCAGCTCTATAGCGGGAGTCGACGAGCAGTACTTC.

The chain joins TRBV7-2 to TRBJ2-7, with D uncertain. Gene TRBJ2-5 matches the end of the DNA better, so the J call may be wrong. This CDR3 spans 14 amino acids. Germline CDR1 is SGHTA and CDR2 is FQGNSA. The CDR3: CASSLPVGQETQYF. In DNA, the CDR3 is TGTGCCAGCAGCTTACCGGTTGGACAAGAGACCCAGTACTTC.

The chain combines TRBV2 with TRBJ2-6, with a tentative D call TRBD1 (5 bases). Germline V gives CDR1 SNHLY, CDR2 FYNNEI. This CDR3 has 15 residues. V lost 4 bases, J lost 12 bases, and 19 bases lay in between. The CDR3 region is CASSVAGSEIGVLTF. In DNA form, the CDR3 reads TGTGCCAGCAGTGTCGCAGGGTCGGAAATTGGCGTCCTGACTTTC.

This clonotype appeared a few times. The chain is built from TRBV21-1 and TRBJ1-1; TRBD1, the table's D call, lacks a check against the DNA. TRBV21-1 is deemed a pseudogene. The CDR3 contains 18 residues. The DNA for the CDR3 is TGTGCCAGCAGCACACGGAGGGGGGTAGGGCACATGAACACTGAAGCTTTCTTT. Encoded protein: CASSTRRGVGHMNTEAFF.

At least ten counts were recorded for this clonotype. The chain couples TRBV10-3 to TRBJ2-3; D is unresolved. Germline CDR1 ENHRY, CDR2 SYGVKD. CDR3 length equals 15 residues. The germline V and J ends were trimmed by 0 bases and 0 bases, with 7 bases remaining between them. CDR3 protein: CAISESTSSTDTQYF. The CDR3 coding sequence is TGTGCCATCAGTGAGTCGACTTCTAGCACAGATACGCAGTATTTT.

This clonotype occurred a few times. The rearrangement links TRBV11-2 to TRBJ2-3, with D unresolved. V lost 0 bases and J lost 2, with 9 bases in between. The CDR3 covers 15 residues. Germline V gene sequence: CDR1 SGHAT, CDR2 FQNNGV. The DNA of the CDR3 is TGTGCCAGCAGCTTAGATTCGACCGCCACAGATACGCAGTATTTT. This encodes CASSLDSTATDTQYF.

A single count supports this clonotype. The V gene is TRBV20-1, the J gene TRBJ1-1; D is unclear. Germline-derived CDR1 and CDR2 are DFQATT and SNEGSKA (reference sequence). CDR3 length: 11 residues. V was shortened by 5 bases and J by 1 base, with 5 bases between the two germline ends. The CDR3 DNA is TGCAGTGCTGGGAGGAACACTGAAGCTTTCTTT. It is translated as CSAGRNTEAFF.

Comment on this clonotype: In this CDR3 the conserved last residue, phenylalanine or tryptophan, is missing, so a read error is likely. The chain is built from TRBV24-1 and TRBJ2-7, with TRBD2 identical over 12 bases. Per germline, CDR1 KGHDR and CDR2 SFDVKD. The CDR3 totals 14 residues. The V segment lost 9 bases and the J segment 2 bases; nucleotides outside the gene matches: 4. This CDR3 reads CATQTSGGTYEQYL. CDR3 in DNA: TGTGCCACCCAGACTAGCGGGGGCACCTACGAGCAGTACCTC.

The chain uses TRBV28 and TRBJ1-2; tentatively, D is TRBD1 (6 bases). Trimming shortened V by 6 bases and J by 5 bases, and 13 bases separated the two germline ends. CDR1 is MDHEN and CDR2 is SYDVKM in the germline V gene. The CDR3 spans 13 residues. The CDR3 protein is CASRLTGAYGYTF. CDR3 nucleotide sequence: TGTGCCAGCAGATTAACGGGGGCTTATGGCTACACCTTC.

The chain recombines TRBV4-1 with TRBJ1-1; D is unclear. Germline lookup yields CDR1 MGHRA and CDR2 YSYEKL. The V and J ends lost 0 bases and 6 bases respectively, with 14 bases between them. This CDR3 has 15 residues. DNA of the CDR3: TGCGCCAGCAGCCAAGATGGTGCAGTGTACGCTGAAGCTTTCTTT. Amino acid sequence: CASSQDGAVYAEAFF.

The chain recombines TRBV20-1 with TRBJ2-5; D may be TRBD2 (5 bases). With 0 bases removed from V and 11 bases from J, the gap between germline ends came to 31 bases. This CDR3 contains 18 residues. Germline CDR1 reads DFQATT; CDR2 reads SNEGSKA (reference sequence). The CDR3 loop is CSARDLAPKLPKNNEQYF. The CDR3 DNA sequence: TGCAGTGCTAGAGATCTAGCTCCCAAATTACCAAAAAACAATGAGCAGTACTTC.

CDR3: CAISGTGTGYWNTEAFF. The CDR3 DNA is TGTGCCATCAGTGGGACCGGGACAGGTTATTGGAACACTGAAGCTTTCTTT. V gene TRBV10-3 combines with J gene TRBJ1-1, with 8 bases lining up with TRBD1. Trimming removed 4 bases from V and 1 base from J; junction bases left unmatched: 11. Germline lookup yields CDR1 ENHRY and CDR2 SYGVKD. CDR3 length equals 17 residues.

The V call is TRBV10-3, the J call TRBJ1-2; 10 nucleotides agree with TRBD1. Trimming at V came to 10 bases and at J to 4 bases, leaving 18 bases not matched to a gene. The CDR3 contains 17 residues. Germline V gene data show CDR1 as ENHRY and CDR2 as SYGVKD. In DNA, the CDR3 is TGTGCCACCAGAACCGGGACAGGGGTCCAAGATGGCTATGGCTACACCTTC. This encodes CATRTGTGVQDGYGYTF.

As to this clonotype: At one boundary the junction diverges from the germline segment, which might be a read error. CDR3 sequence (DNA): TGTGCCAGCAGCCAAGACGCCAGCCTCTCCTACGGGCAGTACTTC. It yields the protein CASSQDASLSYGQYF. The chain employs TRBV4-2 and TRBJ2-7; D ambiguous. CDR1 is LGHNA, CDR2 YNFKEQ, per germline. The CDR3 sequence is 15 residues long.

V gene TRBV24-1 combines with J gene TRBJ2-5; 8 bases align to TRBD1. The J call may be wrong; the DNA end is better matched by TRBJ2-7. Germline loops: CDR1 KGHDR, CDR2 SFDVKD. The CDR3 contains 17 residues. This CDR3 is CATSDETGTGGSNEQYF. DNA for the CDR3: TGTGCCACCAGTGATGAAACCGGGACAGGAGGCTCAAACGAGCAGTACTTC.

The V gene is TRBV13, the J gene TRBJ1-2; D is uncertain. This CDR3 has 13 amino acids. V lost 2 bases and J lost 7, with 11 bases in between. Germline V gives CDR1 PRHDT, CDR2 FYEKMQ (reference sequence). The CDR3 coding sequence is TGTGCCAGCAGCTTAACCCCGGAGTCTGGCTACACCTTC. Encoded protein: CASSLTPESGYTF.

The V gene is TRBV6-1, the J gene TRBJ1-2, with unresolved D. From germline, CDR1 is MNHNS and CDR2 SASEGT. Trimming took 0 bases from V and 5 from J, leaving 13 bases between them. The CDR3 sequence is 15 residues long. CDR3 amino acids: CASSEARQSQYGYTF. CDR3 coding DNA: TGTGCCAGCAGTGAAGCTCGGCAGTCTCAATATGGCTACACCTTC.

This clonotype was found a few times. J is TRBJ2-7 and V is TRBV27; D is tentatively TRBD1 or TRBD2 (6 bases each). There are 15 residues in the CDR3. Deletions cut 4 bases from V and 4 bases from J, with 17 bases between. Germline loops: CDR1 MNHEY, CDR2 SMNVEV (reference sequence). This CDR3 reads CASSSLGGERYEQYF. The CDR3 coding sequence is TGTGCCAGCAGTTCCCTGGGGGGCGAACGGTACGAGCAGTACTTC.

The rearrangement links TRBV6-5 to TRBJ2-5; 8 bases match TRBD1. Unmatched junction bases numbered 3, after V lost 5 bases and J lost 7 bases. Germline CDR1 reads MNHEY; CDR2 reads SVGAGI. The CDR3 extends over 12 amino acids. DNA for the CDR3: TGTGCCAGCAGTACCGGACAGGGGACCCAGTACTTC. Its protein is CASSTGQGTQYF.

Only a few counts were recorded for this clonotype. V is TRBV10-3 and J is TRBJ1-4; D not certain. CDR3 length: 18 amino acids. CDR1 is ENHRY and CDR2 is SYGVKD in the germline V gene. Trimming pared 0 bases from V and 5 bases from J, leaving 19 bases between. CDR3 DNA sequence: TGTGCCATCAGTGAGTCGGATGGGCACTCAAGAGACAATGAAAAACTGTTTTTT. Amino acids: CAISESDGHSRDNEKLFF.

The chain recombines TRBV20-1 with TRBJ2-1, with D possibly matching TRBD2 (5 bases). The germline gives CDR1 DFQATT, CDR2 SNEGSKA (reference sequence). The CDR3 totals 14 residues. V shed 6 bases and J shed 5 bases, with 17 bases lying between them. The CDR3 region is CSAGEGSENNEQFF. The CDR3 coding sequence is TGCAGTGCAGGAGAGGGCTCAGAGAACAATGAGCAGTTCTTC.

In the case of this clonotype: Being one base from a much bigger clone, this may be a read error. The chain couples TRBV5-1 to TRBJ1-1; perhaps TRBD1 as D (5 bases). Trimming took 0 bases from V and 5 from J, leaving 11 bases between them. Per the germline V gene, CDR1 is SGHRS and CDR2 is YFSETQ. This CDR3 contains 14 residues. CDR3 DNA: TGCGCCAGCAGCTTGGACGGGGGAGGGACTGAAGCTTTCTTT. Translating it yields CASSLDGGGTEAFF.